This T cell receptor beta chain was recorded in a study of Ad26.COV2.S vaccination and SARS-CoV-2 variants. Repertoires were generated with immunoSEQ multiplex PCR, while TCRdb's copy carries only in-frame clones and drops some. This sample carries 300,000 to 500,000 clones, 88% of them seen once, and the ten largest clones take under 3.5%. The treatment here: 15 to 20 received Ad26.COV2.S at low or high dose, single or two shots; about 5 received placebo; per-sample allocation not given. Day 63 after the first vaccine or placebo injection was the time point for sampling. Germline V gene sequence: CDR1 SGHRS, CDR2 YFSETQ. Trimming at V came to 4 bases and at J to 0 bases, leaving 2 bases not matched to a gene. This CDR3 is built from 14 residues.

V usage is TRBV5-1 and J usage is TRBJ2-3, with 7 positions matching TRBD2. The clonotype was recovered from a person between 18 and 65 years old who received the Ad26.COV2.S COVID-19 vaccine or a placebo. The input for sequencing was peripheral blood, taken in a trial of Ad26.COV2.S vaccine versus placebo. DNA of the CDR3: TGCGCCAGCAGCCGGGACTACAGCACAGATACGCAGTATTTT. Translating it yields CASSRDYSTDTQYF.